This T cell receptor beta chain is drawn from a study of T cells in women clearing cervical HPV infection. Study as a whole: Cases' blood sampling followed lesion detection by median roughly five months (90 to 200). Overall study results and limits: TRBV6-7 abundance was lower in cases than controls (around 0.11% versus 0.16%).

This clone is medium-sized (0.01 to 0.1%) by frequency. The target antigen is unknown. With the read ending 3 residues before the CDR3 end, the germline J gene is used to fill in that end. The assay was immunoSEQ multiplex PCR, and TCRdb's table has in-frame clones only and misses some. The table counts 20,000 to 25,000 clones; 2.7% lies in the top ten. The CDR3 sequence is 12 residues long. Trimming pared 4 bases from V and 2 bases from J, leaving 4 bases between. Germline CDR1 and CDR2: SNHLY and FYNNEI. Prevalent HPV16 infections were excluded; only incident single HPV16 infections included. This TCR was recovered from a woman between 18 and 70 years old with a cervical HPV16 infection that either progressed to CIN3+ or cleared (not recorded which). The chain links TRBV2 to TRBJ2-3, with D unresolved. Sequencing was done on a sample of blood buffy coat. CDR3 residues: CASSVSTDTQYF. The DNA read from the CDR3 is TGTGCCAGCAGTGTATCCACAGATACG.